The entry that follows covers one TCR beta chain sequence. The same CDR3 also results from other DNA sequences found in this sample. In the original workflow: For nucleated cells, counts were estimated from reference gene primer amplification. Clones were sequenced by immunoSEQ multiplex PCR, and TCRdb holds only the in-frame ones, with some missing. V, J and clone size reflect that table, while D and trimming were determined from the DNA. This sample yields about 190,000 clones, of which approximately 80% are seen a single time; 20% belongs to the top ten. Germline CDR1 reads SGHRS; CDR2 reads YFSETQ. CDR3 length equals 13 residues. V lost 4 bases and J 1 base, leaving 9 bases between the germline ends. The data stem from a study of blood T cell repertoires in COVID-19. At the level of the study: COVID-19 samples, acute and convalescent, were from the United States, Italy and Spain. In each case, the material was cDNA or gDNA derived from T cells, B-cell-depleted T cells, or PBMCs.

This clonotype was obtained from a human donor in a cohort sampled during active COVID-19. The specimen sequenced was peripheral blood. This sequence joins TRBV5-1 and TRBJ2-7; weak D call: TRBD2 (5 bases). The CDR3 DNA follows: TGCGCCAGCAGCGGCGGGTCTTCCTACGAGCAGTACTTC. Its translation is CASSGGSSYEQYF.